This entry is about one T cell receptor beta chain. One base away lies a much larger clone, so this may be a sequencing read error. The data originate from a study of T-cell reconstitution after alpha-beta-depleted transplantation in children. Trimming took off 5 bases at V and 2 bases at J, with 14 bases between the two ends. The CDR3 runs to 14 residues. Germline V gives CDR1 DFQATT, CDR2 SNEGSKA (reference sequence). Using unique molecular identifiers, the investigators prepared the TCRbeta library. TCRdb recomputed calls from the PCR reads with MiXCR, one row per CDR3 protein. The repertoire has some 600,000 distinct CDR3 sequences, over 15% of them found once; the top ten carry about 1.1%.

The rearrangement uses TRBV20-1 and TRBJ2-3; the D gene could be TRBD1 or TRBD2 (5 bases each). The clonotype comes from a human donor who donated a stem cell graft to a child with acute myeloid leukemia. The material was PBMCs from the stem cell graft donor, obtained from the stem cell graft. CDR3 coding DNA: TGCAGTGCTCATAGGGACCTGGCCACAGATACGCAGTATTTT. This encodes CSAHRDLATDTQYF.